This is a list of T cell receptor beta chains from one sample in a study of T cells in localized non-small cell lung cancer. TCRdb's table, derived via immunoSEQ multiplex PCR, lists solely in-frame clones and lacks some. Altogether about 20,000 clones are present, about 83% being singletons, with the ten largest covering about 4%. Sequenced material: peripheral blood, taken before any cancer treatment. These receptors all come from a man between 40 and 70 years old with stage I lung adenocarcinoma. Each CDR3 is given with its conserved first and last residue. A D gene is named only where the DNA matches it firmly. Expanded clones are given a class, and other clones once, few, many or no size at all.

V gene	clone size	J gene	D gene	CDR3 DNA	CDR3 protein
TRBV30	.	TRBJ2-7	.	TGTGCCTGGAGTGGGCTTGAGCGCGAGCAGTACTTC	CAWSGLEREQYF
TRBV5-6	.	TRBJ2-3	.	TGTGCCAGCAGGATGGGGGTCACAGATACGCAGTATTTT	CASRMGVTDTQYF
TRBV9	.	TRBJ2-3	.	TGTGCCAGCAGCGTTGAACAGGGTGGCGCAGATACGCAGTATTTT	CASSVEQGGADTQYF
TRBV5-5	.	TRBJ2-6	.	TGTGCCAGCAGCAGGGATGCGTCTTCTGGGGCCAACGTCCTGACTTTC	CASSRDASSGANVLTF
TRBV29-1	.	TRBJ2-7	.	TGCAGCGTTGGACCCAGCTACTACGAGCAGTACTTC	CSVGPSYYEQYF
TRBV10-3	once	TRBJ2-1	TRBD2	TGTGCCATCAGTGAGTCGATACTAGCGGACAATGAGCAGTTCTTC	CAISESILADNEQFF
TRBV11-2	.	TRBJ1-1	.	TGTGCCAGCAGCTTCGGGACGTTAACTGAAGCTTTCTTT	CASSFGTLTEAFF
TRBV6-5	medium-sized	TRBJ1-2	.	TGTGCCAGCAGCCCGGACAGAACCTATGGCTACACCTTC	CASSPDRTYGYTF
TRBV27	.	TRBJ2-2	.	TGTGCCAGCAGTTTTCCCCCCGGGGAGCTGTTTTTT	CASSFPPGELFF
TRBV5-4	.	TRBJ2-3	TRBD1	TGTGCCAGCAGCGGGCGGGACAGGGGGCACGCAGATACGCAGTATTTT	CASSGRDRGHADTQYF
TRBV10-3	.	TRBJ1-1	TRBD1	TGTGCCATCACCCCCGGGACAGGGGACACTGAAGCTTTCTTT	CAITPGTGDTEAFF
TRBV29-1	.	TRBJ1-2	TRBD1	TGCAGCGTTGTGATCATACAGGGGGCTGGTGGCTACACCTTC	CSVVIIQGAGGYTF
TRBV7-2	.	TRBJ2-5	.	TGTGCCAGCAGCTTAGCGGGAGCGATCCAAAGGGAGACCCAGTACTTC	CASSLAGAIQRETQYF
TRBV7-9	.	TRBJ1-2	.	TGTGCCAGCAGCTTATTAGGCGGCATCTATGGCTACACCTTC	CASSLLGGIYGYTF
TRBV7-9	once	TRBJ2-7	TRBD1	TGTGCCAGCAGTTCCGGGACAGGGCTACACGAGCAGTACTTC	CASSSGTGLHEQYF
TRBV19	.	TRBJ1-2	.	TGTGCCAGTATGACGAGGGGGTATGGCTACACCTTC	CASMTRGYGYTF
TRBV5-5	.	TRBJ1-1	TRBD1	TGTGCCAGCAGCGAGACCAGGGGGAAGGGCACTGAAGCTTTCTTT	CASSETRGKGTEAFF
TRBV6-1	once	TRBJ1-2	.	TGTGCCAGCAGTGAACGGGCAAGCTATGGCTACACCTTC	CASSERASYGYTF
TRBV19	.	TRBJ1-5	.	TGTGCCAGTAAGAGCGCAGGGAGTCAGCCCCAGCATTTT	CASKSAGSQPQHF